Reported below is one T cell receptor (beta chain). The data stem from a study of T cells in Graves' hyperthyroidism and ophthalmopathy. The length of the CDR3 is 17 residues. Germline V gene lookup returns CDR1 MNHEY and CDR2 SMNVEV (reference sequence). The J segment lost 0 bases and the V segment lost 6 bases, leaving 6 bases of the junction unmatched. It was RNA transcripts that yielded the amplified TCR beta CDR3 regions. During a first-round RT-PCR of the TCR CDR3, the HTBI primer set was used. TCRdb re-called the multiplex PCR reads through MiXCR, storing one row per CDR3 protein. The sample carries 550,000 to 800,000 distinct CDR3 sequences, roughly a sixth recorded once.

V gene TRBV27 combines with J gene TRBJ2-6; 9 bases match TRBD1. The sequencing input was blood. The receptor was derived from a man aged 50 to 59 with Graves' hyperthyroidism. The CDR3 DNA reads as TGTGCCAGCAGCCCGGACAGGGGTAGCTCTGGGGCCAACGTCCTGACTTTC. The encoded protein is CASSPDRGSSGANVLTF.